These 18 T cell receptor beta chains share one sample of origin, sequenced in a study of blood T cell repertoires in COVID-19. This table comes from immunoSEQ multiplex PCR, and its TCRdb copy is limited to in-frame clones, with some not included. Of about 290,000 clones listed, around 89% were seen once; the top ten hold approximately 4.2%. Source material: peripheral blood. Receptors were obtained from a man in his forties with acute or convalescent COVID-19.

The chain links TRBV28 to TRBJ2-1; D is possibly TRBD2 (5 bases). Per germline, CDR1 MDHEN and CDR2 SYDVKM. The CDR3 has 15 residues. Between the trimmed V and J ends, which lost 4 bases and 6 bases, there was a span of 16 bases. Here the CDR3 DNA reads TGTGCCAGCAGTTCTGCCGGGGTGGACGGCAATGAGCAGTTCTTC. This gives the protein CASSSAGVDGNEQFF. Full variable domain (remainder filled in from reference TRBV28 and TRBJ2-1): DVKVTQSSRYLVKRTGEKVFLECVQDMDHENMFWYRQDPGLGLRLIYFSYDVKMKEKGDIPEGYSVSREKKERFSLILESASTNQTSMYLCASSSAGVDGNEQFFGPGTRLTVL.

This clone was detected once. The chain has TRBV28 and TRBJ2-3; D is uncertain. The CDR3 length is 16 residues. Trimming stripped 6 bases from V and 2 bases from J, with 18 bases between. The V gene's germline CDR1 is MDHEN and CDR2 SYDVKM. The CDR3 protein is CASSPGDPLPTDTQYF. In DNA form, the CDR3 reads TGTGCCAGCAGCCCCGGAGATCCTCTACCCACAGATACGCAGTATTTT.

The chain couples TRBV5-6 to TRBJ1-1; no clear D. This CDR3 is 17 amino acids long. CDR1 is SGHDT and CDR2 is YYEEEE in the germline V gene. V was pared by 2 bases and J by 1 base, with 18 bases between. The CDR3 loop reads CASSLYWTPKTNTEAFF. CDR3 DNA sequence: TGTGCCAGCAGCTTATACTGGACTCCCAAAACGAACACTGAAGCTTTCTTT.

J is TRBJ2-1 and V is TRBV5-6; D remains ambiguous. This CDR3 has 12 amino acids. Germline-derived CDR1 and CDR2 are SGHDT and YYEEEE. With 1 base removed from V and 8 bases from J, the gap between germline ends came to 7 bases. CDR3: CASSLRSDEQFF. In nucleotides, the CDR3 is TGTGCCAGCAGCTTGCGCAGCGATGAGCAGTTCTTC.

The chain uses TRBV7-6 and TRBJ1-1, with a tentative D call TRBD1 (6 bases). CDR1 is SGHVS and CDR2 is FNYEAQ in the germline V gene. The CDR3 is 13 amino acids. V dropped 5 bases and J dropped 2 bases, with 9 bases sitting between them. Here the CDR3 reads CASSLGQNTEAFF. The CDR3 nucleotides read TGTGCCAGCAGCCTGGGACAAAACACTGAAGCTTTCTTT.

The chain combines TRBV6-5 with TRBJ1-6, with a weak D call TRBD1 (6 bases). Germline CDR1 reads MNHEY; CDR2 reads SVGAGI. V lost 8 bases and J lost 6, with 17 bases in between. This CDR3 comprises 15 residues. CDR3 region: CASRSLRTVNSPLHF. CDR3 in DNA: TGTGCCAGCCGGTCGCTTCGGACAGTTAATTCACCCCTCCACTTT.

CDR3 sequence: CASSLVDRGGNEQFF. The CDR3 nucleotides are TGTGCCAGCAGCTTGGTGGACAGGGGAGGGAATGAGCAGTTCTTC. The chain combines TRBV7-6 with TRBJ2-1, with TRBD1 matching 9 bases. V gave up 3 bases and J gave up 7 bases; unmatched junction bases: 7. Germline V gene sequence: CDR1 SGHVS, CDR2 FNYEAQ. This CDR3 has 15 residues.

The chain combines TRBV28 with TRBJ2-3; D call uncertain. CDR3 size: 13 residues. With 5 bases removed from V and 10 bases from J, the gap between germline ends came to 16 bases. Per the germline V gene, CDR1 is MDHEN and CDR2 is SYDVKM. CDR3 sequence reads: CASSNADTPPQYF. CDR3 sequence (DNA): TGTGCCAGCAGTAACGCCGACACACCTCCGCAGTATTTT.

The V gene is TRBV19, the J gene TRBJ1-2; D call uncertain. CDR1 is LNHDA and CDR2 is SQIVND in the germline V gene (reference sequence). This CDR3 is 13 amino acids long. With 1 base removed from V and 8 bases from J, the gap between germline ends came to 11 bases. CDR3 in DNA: TGTGCCAGTAGTATAGGGGCTGTGAACGGCTACACCTTC. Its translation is CASSIGAVNGYTF.

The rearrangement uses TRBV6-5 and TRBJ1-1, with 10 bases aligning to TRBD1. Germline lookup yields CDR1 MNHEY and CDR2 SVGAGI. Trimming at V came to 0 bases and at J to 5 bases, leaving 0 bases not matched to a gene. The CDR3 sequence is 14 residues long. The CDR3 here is CASSYSDRGTEAFF. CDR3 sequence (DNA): TGTGCCAGCAGTTACTCGGACAGGGGGACTGAAGCTTTCTTT.

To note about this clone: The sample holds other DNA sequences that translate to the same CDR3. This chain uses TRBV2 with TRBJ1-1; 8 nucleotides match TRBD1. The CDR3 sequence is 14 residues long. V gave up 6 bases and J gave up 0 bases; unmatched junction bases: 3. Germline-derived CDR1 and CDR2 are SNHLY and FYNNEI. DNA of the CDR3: TGTGCCAGCAGAGACAGGGGCATGAACACTGAAGCTTTCTTT. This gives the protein CASRDRGMNTEAFF.

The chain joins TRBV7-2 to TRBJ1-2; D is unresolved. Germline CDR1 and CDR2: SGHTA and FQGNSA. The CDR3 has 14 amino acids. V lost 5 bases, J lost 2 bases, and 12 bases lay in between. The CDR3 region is CASSPGASNYGYTF. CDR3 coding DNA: TGTGCCAGCAGCCCGGGAGCTTCGAACTATGGCTACACCTTC. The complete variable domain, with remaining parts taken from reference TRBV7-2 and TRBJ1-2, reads GAGVSQSPSNKVTEKGKDVELRCDPISGHTALYWYRQSLGQGLEFLIYFQGNSAPDKSGLPSDRFSAERTGGSVSTLTIQRTQQEDSAVYLCASSPGASNYGYTFGSGTRLTVV.

CDR3: CASSTGQGNYEQYF. DNA for the CDR3: TGTGCCAGCAGCACCGGACAGGGAAACTACGAGCAGTACTTC. V is TRBV11-2 and J is TRBJ2-7; 8 bases line up with TRBD1. CDR3 length: 14 amino acids. J gave up 3 bases and V 5 bases, and 6 bases lay outside the gene matches. Germline CDR1 and CDR2: SGHAT and FQNNGV.

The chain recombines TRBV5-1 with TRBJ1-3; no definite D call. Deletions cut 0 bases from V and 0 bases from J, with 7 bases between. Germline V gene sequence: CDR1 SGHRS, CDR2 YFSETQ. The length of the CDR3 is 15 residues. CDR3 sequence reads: CASSLEAGSGNTIYF. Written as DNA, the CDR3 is TGCGCCAGCAGCTTGGAAGCCGGCTCTGGAAACACCATATATTTT.

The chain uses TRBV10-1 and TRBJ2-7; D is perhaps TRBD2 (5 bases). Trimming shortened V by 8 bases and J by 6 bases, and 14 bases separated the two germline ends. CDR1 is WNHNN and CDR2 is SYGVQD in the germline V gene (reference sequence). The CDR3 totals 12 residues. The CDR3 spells CASGGRLGEQYF. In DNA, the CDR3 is TGCGCCAGCGGCGGGCGATTGGGCGAGCAGTACTTC.

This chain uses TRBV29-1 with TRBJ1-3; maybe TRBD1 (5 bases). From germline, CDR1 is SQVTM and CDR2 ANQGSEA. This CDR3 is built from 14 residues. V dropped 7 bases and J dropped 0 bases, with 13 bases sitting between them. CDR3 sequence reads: CSARDSYSGNTIYF. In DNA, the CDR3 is TGCAGCGCACGCGACAGTTACTCTGGAAACACCATATATTTT.

For the CDR3, the DNA is TGTGCCAGCAGCTTGGGAGGAGGGAACAGTTACTATGGCTACACCTTC. This translates into CASSLGGGNSYYGYTF. This rearrangement joins TRBV5-6 to TRBJ1-2, with D unclear. Trimming stripped 0 bases from V and 3 bases from J, with 15 bases between. Germline assignment: CDR1 SGHDT and CDR2 YYEEEE. CDR3 length: 16 residues. Using reference TRBV5-6 and TRBJ1-2 for the parts outside the CDR3, the full variable domain is DAGVTQSPTHLIKTRGQQVTLRCSPKSGHDTVSWYQQALGQGPQFIFQYYEEEERQRGNFPDRFSGHQFPNYSSELNVNALLLGDSALYLCASSLGGGNSYYGYTFGSGTRLTVV.

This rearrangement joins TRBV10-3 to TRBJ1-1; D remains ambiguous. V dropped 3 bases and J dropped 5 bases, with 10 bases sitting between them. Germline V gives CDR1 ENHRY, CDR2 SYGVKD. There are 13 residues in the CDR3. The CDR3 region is CAISDPGGTEAFF. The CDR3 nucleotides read TGTGCCATCAGTGACCCCGGAGGGACTGAAGCTTTCTTT.